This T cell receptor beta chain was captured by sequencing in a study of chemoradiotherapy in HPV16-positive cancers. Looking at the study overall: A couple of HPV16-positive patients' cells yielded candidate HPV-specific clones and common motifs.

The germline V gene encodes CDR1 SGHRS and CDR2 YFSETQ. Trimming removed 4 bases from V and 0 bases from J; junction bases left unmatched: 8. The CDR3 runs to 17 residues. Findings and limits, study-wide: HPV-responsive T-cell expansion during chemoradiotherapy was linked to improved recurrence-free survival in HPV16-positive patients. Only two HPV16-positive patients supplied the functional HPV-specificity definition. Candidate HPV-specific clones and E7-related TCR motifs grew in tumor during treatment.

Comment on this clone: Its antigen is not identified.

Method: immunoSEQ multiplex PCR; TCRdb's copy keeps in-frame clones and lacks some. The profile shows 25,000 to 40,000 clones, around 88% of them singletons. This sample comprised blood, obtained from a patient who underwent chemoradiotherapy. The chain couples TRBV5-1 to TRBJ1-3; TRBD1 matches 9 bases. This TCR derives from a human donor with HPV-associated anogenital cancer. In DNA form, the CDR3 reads TGCGCCAGCAGCCAGGGACAGGGAGGACACTCTGGAAACACCATATATTTT. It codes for CASSQGQGGHSGNTIYF.